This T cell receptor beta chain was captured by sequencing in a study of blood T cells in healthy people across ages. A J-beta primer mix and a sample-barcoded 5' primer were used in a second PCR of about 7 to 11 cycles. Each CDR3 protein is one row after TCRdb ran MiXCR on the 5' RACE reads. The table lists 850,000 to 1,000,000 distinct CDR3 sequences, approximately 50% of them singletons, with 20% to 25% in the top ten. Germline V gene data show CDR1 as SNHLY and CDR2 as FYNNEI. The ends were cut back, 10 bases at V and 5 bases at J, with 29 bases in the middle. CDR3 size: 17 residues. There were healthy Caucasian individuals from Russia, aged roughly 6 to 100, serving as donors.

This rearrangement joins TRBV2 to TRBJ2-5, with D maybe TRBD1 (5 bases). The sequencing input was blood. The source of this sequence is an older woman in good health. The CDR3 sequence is CAIEAGLISSSWETQYF. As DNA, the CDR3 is TGTGCCATCGAGGCAGGGCTGATCTCCTCCTCGTGGGAGACCCAGTACTTC.